This is a list of T cell receptor beta chains from one sample in a study of T cell repertoires in cytomegalovirus infection. No cognate antigen is known for these TCRs. In TCRdb, the reads were re-called with MiXCR into one record per CDR3 protein. The sample yields a few hundred thousand distinct CDR3 sequences, around 25% seen once. Sequences were derived from cultured PBMCs, sampled from culture after CMV antigen stimulation. The origin of the receptors is a human donor in good health (CMV status not recorded). Some clones in this sample may be carry-over from other donors' samples. The CDR3 runs from the conserved cysteine through the conserved F or W. A D gene is named only where the DNA matches it firmly. Only part of the rows carry a size: once, few, many, or a class if the clone is expanded.

j_call: TRBJ2-5
v_call: TRBV7-2
clone_size: many
d_call: TRBD2
cdr3_aa: CASSLGTSGVQETQYF
cdr3_nt: TGTGCCAGCAGCTTAGGTACTAGCGGGGTACAAGAGACCCAGTACTTC

j_call: TRBJ2-2
v_call: TRBV28
clone_size: .
d_call: TRBD2
cdr3_aa: CASSLRRTSGRSGTGELFF
cdr3_nt: TGTGCCAGCAGTCTTCGTCGGACTAGCGGGAGGTCGGGCACCGGGGAGCTGTTTTTT

j_call: TRBJ2-5
v_call: TRBV7-2
clone_size: many
d_call: .
cdr3_aa: CASSPTTPRTQYF
cdr3_nt: TGTGCCAGCAGCCCGACTACCCCGCGGACCCAGTACTTC

j_call: TRBJ2-6
v_call: TRBV7-9
clone_size: many
d_call: .
cdr3_aa: CASSQTVSGANVLTF
cdr3_nt: TGTGCCAGCAGCCAGACAGTCTCTGGGGCCAACGTCCTGACTTTC

j_call: TRBJ2-3
v_call: TRBV7-2
clone_size: few
d_call: TRBD2
cdr3_aa: CASSLDGPSGMDTQYF
cdr3_nt: TGTGCCAGCAGCTTAGATGGGCCTAGCGGGATGGATACGCAGTATTTT

j_call: TRBJ2-7
v_call: TRBV7-8
clone_size: many
d_call: TRBD2
cdr3_aa: CASSPHRMRGANYEQYF
cdr3_nt: TGTGCCAGCAGCCCCCATCGAATGCGGGGGGCTAACTACGAGCAGTACTTC

j_call: TRBJ1-2
v_call: TRBV4-1
clone_size: few
d_call: .
cdr3_aa: CASSQPQNYGYTF
cdr3_nt: TGCGCCAGCAGCCAACCTCAAAACTATGGCTACACCTTC

j_call: TRBJ2-1
v_call: TRBV11-2
clone_size: .
d_call: .
cdr3_aa: CASSYMRGNEQFF
cdr3_nt: TGTGCCAGCAGCTACATGAGGGGGAATGAGCAGTTCTTC

j_call: TRBJ2-1
v_call: TRBV6-2/TRBV6-3
clone_size: .
d_call: TRBD2
cdr3_aa: CASSIAGDVDEQFF
cdr3_nt: TGTGCCAGCAGCATAGCGGGAGACGTCGATGAGCAGTTCTTC

j_call: TRBJ2-2
v_call: TRBV7-6
clone_size: few
d_call: TRBD2
cdr3_aa: CASSTLAGDTGELFF
cdr3_nt: TGTGCCAGCAGCACACTAGCGGGAGACACCGGGGAGCTGTTTTTT

j_call: TRBJ1-5
v_call: TRBV10-3
clone_size: few
d_call: TRBD1
cdr3_aa: CAISEGQDSNQPQHF
cdr3_nt: TGTGCCATCAGTGAGGGACAGGATAGCAATCAGCCCCAGCATTTT

j_call: TRBJ1-1
v_call: TRBV4-1
clone_size: .
d_call: .
cdr3_aa: CASSQAFGTEAFF
cdr3_nt: TGCGCCAGCAGCCAAGCTTTTGGGACTGAAGCTTTCTTT

j_call: TRBJ2-6
v_call: TRBV27
clone_size: once
d_call: .
cdr3_aa: CASSSQNGANVLTF
cdr3_nt: TGTGCCAGCAGCTCCCAGAATGGGGCCAACGTCCTGACTTTC

j_call: TRBJ2-6
v_call: TRBV2
clone_size: few
d_call: .
cdr3_aa: CASSRTASSGANVLTF
cdr3_nt: TGTGCCAGCTCCAGGACAGCGAGCTCTGGGGCCAACGTCCTGACTTTC

j_call: TRBJ1-5
v_call: TRBV28
clone_size: .
d_call: .
cdr3_aa: CASLAPLGAQPQHF
cdr3_nt: TGTGCCAGCCTCGCTCCACTGGGAGCTCAGCCCCAGCATTTT

j_call: TRBJ2-1
v_call: TRBV7-2
clone_size: many
d_call: .
cdr3_aa: CASSWAFQTPYNEQFF
cdr3_nt: TGTGCCAGCAGCTGGGCGTTCCAAACCCCCTACAATGAGCAGTTCTTC

j_call: TRBJ1-3
v_call: TRBV7-2
clone_size: many
d_call: TRBD1
cdr3_aa: CASSLGQGGNTIYF
cdr3_nt: TGTGCCAGCAGCTTAGGACAGGGTGGAAACACCATATATTTT

j_call: TRBJ2-5
v_call: TRBV4-1
clone_size: .
d_call: .
cdr3_aa: CASSQEIPGRDQETQYF
cdr3_nt: TGCGCCAGCAGCCAAGAGATCCCCGGTAGGGACCAAGAGACCCAGTACTTC

j_call: TRBJ2-7
v_call: TRBV7-2
clone_size: many
d_call: TRBD2
cdr3_aa: CASSLGGTSSSYEQYF
cdr3_nt: TGTGCCAGCAGCTTGGGAGGGACTAGCAGCTCCTACGAGCAGTACTTC

j_call: TRBJ2-1
v_call: TRBV24-1
clone_size: .
d_call: .
cdr3_aa: CATSDLIGPNRNNEQFF
cdr3_nt: TGTGCCACCAGTGATCTCATTGGGCCAAACCGTAACAATGAGCAGTTCTTC

j_call: TRBJ1-2
v_call: TRBV25-1
clone_size: .
d_call: .
cdr3_aa: CASSPLDRVNYGYTF
cdr3_nt: TGTGCCAGCAGCCCCCTGGACAGAGTTAACTATGGCTACACCTTC

j_call: TRBJ2-7
v_call: TRBV6-1
clone_size: few
d_call: TRBD2
cdr3_aa: CASSEIAGLSSYEQYF
cdr3_nt: TGTGCCAGCAGTGAGATAGCGGGGCTAAGCTCCTACGAGCAGTACTTC

j_call: TRBJ2-7
v_call: TRBV7-6
clone_size: few
d_call: TRBD1
cdr3_aa: CASSSEMDRGYEQYF
cdr3_nt: TGTGCCAGCAGCTCGGAGATGGACAGGGGTTACGAGCAGTACTTC

j_call: TRBJ1-6
v_call: TRBV25-1
clone_size: .
d_call: .
cdr3_aa: CASSEAGSPLHF
cdr3_nt: TGTGCCAGCAGTGAAGCAGGTTCACCCCTCCACTTT

j_call: TRBJ2-5
v_call: TRBV5-4
clone_size: .
d_call: .
cdr3_aa: CASSPFYGPRRETQYF
cdr3_nt: TGTGCCAGCAGCCCCTTCTACGGGCCGAGAAGAGAGACCCAGTACTTC

j_call: TRBJ1-1
v_call: TRBV5-6
clone_size: .
d_call: .
cdr3_aa: CASSLTRQFSTEAFF
cdr3_nt: TGTGCCAGCAGCTTGACGAGACAATTTTCGACTGAAGCTTTCTTT

j_call: TRBJ1-1
v_call: TRBV11-2
clone_size: few
d_call: .
cdr3_aa: CASSFRGTNTEAFF
cdr3_nt: TGTGCCAGCAGCTTCCGGGGGACGAACACTGAAGCTTTCTTT

j_call: TRBJ2-2
v_call: TRBV12-3/TRBV12-4
clone_size: few
d_call: .
cdr3_aa: CASRTGTANTGELFF
cdr3_nt: TGTGCCAGCAGGACCGGGACGGCGAACACCGGGGAGCTGTTTTTT

j_call: TRBJ2-1
v_call: TRBV7-2
clone_size: many
d_call: .
cdr3_aa: CASSFGGLSSYNEQFF
cdr3_nt: TGTGCCAGCAGCTTTGGGGGATTATCCTCCTACAATGAGCAGTTCTTC

j_call: TRBJ2-1
v_call: TRBV27
clone_size: .
d_call: TRBD2
cdr3_aa: CASSPGTSGAGNEQFF
cdr3_nt: TGTGCCAGCAGTCCCGGGACTAGCGGGGCGGGCAATGAGCAGTTCTTC

j_call: TRBJ2-7
v_call: TRBV12-3/TRBV12-4
clone_size: few
d_call: TRBD1
cdr3_aa: CASSFPQTGISF
cdr3_nt: TGTGCCAGCAGTTTCCCCCAGACAGGGATTTCGTTC

j_call: TRBJ1-4
v_call: TRBV7-2
clone_size: many
d_call: .
cdr3_aa: CASSHRGLNEKLFF
cdr3_nt: TGTGCCAGCAGCCACCGGGGTCTTAATGAAAAACTGTTTTTT

j_call: TRBJ2-7
v_call: TRBV27
clone_size: .
d_call: TRBD1
cdr3_aa: CASSNGQGGPYEQYF
cdr3_nt: TGTGCCAGCAGCAACGGACAGGGGGGTCCGTACGAGCAGTACTTC

j_call: TRBJ2-3
v_call: TRBV19
clone_size: few
d_call: .
cdr3_aa: CASSINLADTQYF
cdr3_nt: TGTGCCAGTAGTATTAACTTGGCAGATACGCAGTATTTT

j_call: TRBJ2-3
v_call: TRBV10-1
clone_size: .
d_call: .
cdr3_aa: CASSEYGTQYF
cdr3_nt: TGCGCCAGCAGTGAGTACGGTACGCAGTATTTT

j_call: TRBJ1-4
v_call: TRBV4-1
clone_size: few
d_call: .
cdr3_aa: CASSPPGLSIEKLFF
cdr3_nt: TGCGCCAGCAGCCCACCGGGACTTTCAATTGAAAAACTGTTTTTT

j_call: TRBJ2-7
v_call: TRBV7-2
clone_size: many
d_call: TRBD1
cdr3_aa: CASSLLIGNRGSSYEQYF
cdr3_nt: TGTGCCAGCAGCCTATTAATAGGAAACAGGGGAAGCTCCTACGAGCAGTACTTC

j_call: TRBJ1-2
v_call: TRBV6-5
clone_size: few
d_call: .
cdr3_aa: CASTDWGDGYTF
cdr3_nt: TGTGCCAGCACCGATTGGGGCGACGGCTACACCTTC

j_call: TRBJ1-1
v_call: TRBV5-8
clone_size: .
d_call: .
cdr3_aa: CASSLDQGAGDTEAFF
cdr3_nt: TGTGCCAGCAGCTTGGATCAGGGAGCAGGGGACACTGAAGCTTTCTTT

j_call: TRBJ2-3
v_call: TRBV7-2
clone_size: .
d_call: TRBD2
cdr3_aa: CASSPKASGSTDTQYF
cdr3_nt: TGTGCCAGCAGCCCAAAGGCTAGCGGGAGCACAGATACGCAGTATTTT

j_call: TRBJ2-5
v_call: TRBV6-2/TRBV6-3
clone_size: few
d_call: .
cdr3_aa: CASSFMETQYF
cdr3_nt: TGTGCCAGCAGTTTTATGGAGACCCAGTACTTC

j_call: TRBJ2-1
v_call: TRBV5-6
clone_size: .
d_call: TRBD2
cdr3_aa: CASSLWGGSGRSNEQFF
cdr3_nt: TGTGCCAGCAGCTTGTGGGGAGGGAGCGGGAGGAGCAATGAGCAGTTCTTC

j_call: TRBJ1-2
v_call: TRBV7-9
clone_size: .
d_call: TRBD1
cdr3_aa: CASSLGQGLEYGYTF
cdr3_nt: TGTGCCAGCAGCTTAGGACAGGGGCTTGAGTATGGCTACACCTTC